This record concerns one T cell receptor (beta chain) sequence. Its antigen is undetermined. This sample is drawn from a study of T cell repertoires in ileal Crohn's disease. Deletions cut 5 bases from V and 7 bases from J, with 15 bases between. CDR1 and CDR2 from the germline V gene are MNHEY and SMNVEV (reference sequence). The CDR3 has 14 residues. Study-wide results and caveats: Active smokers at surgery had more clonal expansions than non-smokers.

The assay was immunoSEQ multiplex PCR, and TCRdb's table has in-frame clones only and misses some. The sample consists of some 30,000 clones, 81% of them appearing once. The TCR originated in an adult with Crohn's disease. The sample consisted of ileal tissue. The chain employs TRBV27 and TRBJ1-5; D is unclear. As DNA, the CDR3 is TGTGCCAGCAGTCCAGTGGGCAGTGAGCAGCCCCAGCATTTT. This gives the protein CASSPVGSEQPQHF.